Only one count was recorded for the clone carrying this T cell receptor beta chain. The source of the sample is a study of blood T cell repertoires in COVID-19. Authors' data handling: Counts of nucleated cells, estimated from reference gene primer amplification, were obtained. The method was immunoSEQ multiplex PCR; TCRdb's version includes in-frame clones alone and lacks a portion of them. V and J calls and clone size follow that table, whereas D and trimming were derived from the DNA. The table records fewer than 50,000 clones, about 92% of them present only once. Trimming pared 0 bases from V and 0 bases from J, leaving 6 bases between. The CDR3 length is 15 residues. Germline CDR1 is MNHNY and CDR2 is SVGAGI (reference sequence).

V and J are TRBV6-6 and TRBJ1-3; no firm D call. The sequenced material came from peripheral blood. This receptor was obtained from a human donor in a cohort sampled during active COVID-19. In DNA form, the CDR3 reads TGTGCCAGCAGTTACTCTCGGGGCTCTGGAAACACCATATATTTT. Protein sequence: CASSYSRGSGNTIYF.